These 14 T cell receptor beta chains were all obtained from the same sample, sequenced in a study of identifying expanded T cells in peripheral blood. The protocol was immunoSEQ multiplex PCR, while the TCRdb copy is restricted to in-frame clones and leaves out a portion. This sample carries about 97,000 clones, roughly nine tenths of them seen once, and the ten largest clones take about 17%. Sequences were obtained from blood. The receptors stem from a person aged 18 to 75 in good health.

V and J are TRBV7-2 and TRBJ2-4; 12 bases align to TRBD1. The V segment lost 1 base and the J segment 8 bases; nucleotides outside the gene matches: 3. The CDR3 contains 15 residues. The germline CDR1 and CDR2 sequences are SGHTA and FQGNSA. CDR3 sequence reads: CASSLVGQGAYIQYF. Here the CDR3 DNA reads TGTGCCAGCAGCTTAGTGGGACAGGGGGCATACATTCAGTACTTC.

The chain is built from TRBV19 and TRBJ1-4; 12 positions agree with TRBD1. The trim removed 6 bases at V and 5 bases at J, leaving 4 bases unmatched. Germline loops: CDR1 LNHDA, CDR2 SQIVND (reference sequence). There are 15 residues in the CDR3. CDR3 in DNA: TGTGCCAGTAGCGGGACAGGGGGCGAGAATGAAAAACTGTTTTTT. Its protein product is CASSGTGGENEKLFF.

V gene TRBV7-2 combines with J gene TRBJ2-3; 8 bases match TRBD2. J gave up 6 bases and V 7 bases, and 12 bases lay outside the gene matches. Germline CDR1 reads SGHTA; CDR2 reads FQGNSA. This CDR3 has 15 residues. CDR3 sequence: CASTRGAGGPDTQYF. CDR3 bases: TGTGCCAGCACCCGGGGGGCGGGGGGCCCGGATACGCAGTATTTT.

This sequence joins TRBV10-3 and TRBJ1-1, with TRBD1 matching 7 bases. After removal of 6 bases from V and 7 bases from J, the junction contained 5 bases not matched to a gene. Germline V gene data show CDR1 as ENHRY and CDR2 as SYGVKD. This CDR3 is 12 amino acids long. CDR3 in DNA: TGTGCCATCAGCTCCGGGACAGTTGAAGCTTTCTTT. Translation: CAISSGTVEAFF.

The rearrangement uses TRBV5-4 and TRBJ2-5; 8 bases map to TRBD2. The CDR3 is 15 residues long. The germline gives CDR1 SGHNT, CDR2 YYREEE (reference sequence). Unmatched junction bases numbered 16, after V lost 10 bases and J lost 5 bases. The CDR3 bases are TGTGCCGCTTCTAGCGGGCCTGCGGGACGGGAGACCCAGTACTTC. Translated, it gives CAASSGPAGRETQYF.

The V and J genes are TRBV5-6 and TRBJ2-7; D not certain. Germline assignment: CDR1 SGHDT and CDR2 YYEEEE. The CDR3 totals 15 residues. Trimming left V 4 bases short and J 2 bases short, with 16 bases between. The CDR3 nucleotides read TGTGCCAGCAGCCCCCCCCCTCCGGTAGCCTACGAGCAGTACTTC. Translated: CASSPPPPVAYEQYF. Full variable domain (outside the CDR3, taken from reference TRBV5-6 and TRBJ2-7): DAGVTQSPTHLIKTRGQQVTLRCSPKSGHDTVSWYQQALGQGPQFIFQYYEEEERQRGNFPDRFSGHQFPNYSSELNVNALLLGDSALYLCASSPPPPVAYEQYFGPGTRLTVT.

The chain has TRBV28 and TRBJ1-1, with no clear D. The CDR3 runs to 12 residues. V was trimmed by 3 bases and J by 3 bases, leaving 5 bases between them. CDR1 is MDHEN and CDR2 is SYDVKM in the germline V gene. This CDR3 is CASSLQDTEAFF. The CDR3 DNA follows: TGTGCCAGCAGTTTGCAGGACACTGAAGCTTTCTTT.

This clone has just a few counts. A junction boundary mismatches the germline segment, possibly from a read error. The gene calls are TRBV19 and TRBJ1-1; 7 nucleotides line up with TRBD1. The V gene's germline CDR1 is LNHDA and CDR2 SQIVND (reference sequence). The CDR3 runs 16 residues. CDR3 in DNA: TGTGCCAGTAGTCCCGAGACAGGGACTATGAATACTGAAGCTTTCTTT. This gives the protein CASSPETGTMNTEAFF.

This chain uses TRBV6-1 with TRBJ1-2; no reliable D call. Germline V gene sequence: CDR1 MNHNS, CDR2 SASEGT. The CDR3 is made up of 12 amino acids. Trimming took off 2 bases at V and 5 bases at J, with 6 bases between the two ends. CDR3 loop: CASSEILYGYTF. The CDR3 region has the DNA TGTGCCAGCAGTGAAATCCTATATGGCTACACCTTC.

Only a few counts were recorded for this clone. This chain joins TRBV29-1 and TRBJ2-7, with D perhaps TRBD1 (6 bases). CDR1 and CDR2 from the germline V gene are SQVTM and ANQGSEA. The CDR3 sequence is 13 residues long. Trimming took 6 bases from V and 0 from J, leaving 12 bases between them. CDR3 protein: CSVRTEPSYEQYF. CDR3 DNA: TGCAGCGTCAGGACAGAGCCCTCCTACGAGCAGTACTTC.

The rearrangement uses TRBV4-3 and TRBJ2-1, with D tentatively TRBD2 (5 bases). Germline values: CDR1 LGHNA, CDR2 YSLEER. The CDR3 spans 15 residues. Trimming pared 0 bases from V and 1 base from J, leaving 7 bases between. DNA of the CDR3: TGCGCCAGCAGCCAAGACACTAGTTCCTACAATGAGCAGTTCTTC. Translated: CASSQDTSSYNEQFF.

The V gene is TRBV10-2, the J gene TRBJ2-3; D might be TRBD2 (7 bases). The length of the CDR3 is 15 residues. Germline CDR1 reads WSHSY; CDR2 reads SAAADI. The ends were cut back, 0 bases at V and 8 bases at J, with 15 bases in the middle. DNA of the CDR3: TGCGCCAGCAGTGAGTCTCGGGGGGCCTCCGGTACGCAGTATTTT. It translates to CASSESRGASGTQYF.

V and J are TRBV29-1 and TRBJ1-2; D is unresolved. Germline CDR1 reads SQVTM; CDR2 reads ANQGSEA. This CDR3 contains 12 residues. The germline V and J ends were trimmed by 4 bases and 4 bases, with 10 bases remaining between them. The CDR3 here is CSVVDPSYGYTF. In DNA form, the CDR3 reads TGCAGCGTTGTGGACCCGTCCTATGGCTACACCTTC.

The rearrangement uses TRBV4-3 and TRBJ1-4, with D possibly TRBD1 on 5 matching bases. CDR1 is LGHNA and CDR2 is YSLEER in the germline V gene. The CDR3 length is 17 residues. V lost 2 bases and J lost 6, with 19 bases in between. CDR3 sequence reads: CASSQPPGGEGDEKLFF. CDR3 DNA: TGCGCCAGCAGCCAACCACCGGGGGGGGAGGGAGATGAAAAACTGTTTTTT.